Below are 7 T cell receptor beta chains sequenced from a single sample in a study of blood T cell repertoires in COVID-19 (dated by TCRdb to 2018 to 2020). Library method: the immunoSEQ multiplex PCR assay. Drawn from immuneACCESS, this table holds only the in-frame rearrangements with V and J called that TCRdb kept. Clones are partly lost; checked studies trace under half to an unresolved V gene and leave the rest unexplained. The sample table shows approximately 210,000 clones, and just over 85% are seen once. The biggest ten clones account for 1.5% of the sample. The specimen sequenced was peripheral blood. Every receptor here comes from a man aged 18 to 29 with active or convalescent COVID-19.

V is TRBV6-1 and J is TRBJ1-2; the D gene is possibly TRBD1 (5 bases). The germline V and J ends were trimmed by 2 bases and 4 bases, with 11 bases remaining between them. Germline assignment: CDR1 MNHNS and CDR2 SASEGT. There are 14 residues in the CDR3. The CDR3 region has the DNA TGTGCCAGCAGTGAAAGGGGCCGAGGCTATGGCTACACCTTC. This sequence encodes CASSERGRGYGYTF.

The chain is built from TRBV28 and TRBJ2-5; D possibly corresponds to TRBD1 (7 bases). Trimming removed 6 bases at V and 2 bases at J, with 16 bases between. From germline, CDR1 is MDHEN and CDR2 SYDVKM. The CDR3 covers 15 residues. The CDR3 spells CASSTPTGTQETQYF. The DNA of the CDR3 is TGTGCCAGCAGCACCCCGACAGGGACTCAAGAGACCCAGTACTTC.

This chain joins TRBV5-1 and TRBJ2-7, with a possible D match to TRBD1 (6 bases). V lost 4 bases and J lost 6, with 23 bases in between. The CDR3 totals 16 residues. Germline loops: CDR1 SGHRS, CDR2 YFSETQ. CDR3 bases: TGCGCCAGCAGCCAATTTAGGGACAATGGCGGAGGCGAGCAGTACTTC. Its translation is CASSQFRDNGGGEQYF.

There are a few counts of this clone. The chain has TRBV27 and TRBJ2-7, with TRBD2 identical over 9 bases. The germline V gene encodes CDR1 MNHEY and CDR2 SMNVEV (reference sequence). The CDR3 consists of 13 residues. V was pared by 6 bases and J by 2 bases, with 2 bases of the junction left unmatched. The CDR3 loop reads CASRSGRPYEQYF. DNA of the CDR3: TGTGCCAGCAGGAGCGGGAGGCCCTACGAGCAGTACTTC.

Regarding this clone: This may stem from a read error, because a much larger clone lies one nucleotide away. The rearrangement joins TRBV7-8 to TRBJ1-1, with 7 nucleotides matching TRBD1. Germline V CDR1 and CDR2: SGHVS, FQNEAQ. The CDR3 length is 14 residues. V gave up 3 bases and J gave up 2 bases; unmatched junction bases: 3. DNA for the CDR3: TGTGCCAGCAGCTTGTGGGACAGAAACACTGAAGCTTTCTTT. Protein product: CASSLWDRNTEAFF.

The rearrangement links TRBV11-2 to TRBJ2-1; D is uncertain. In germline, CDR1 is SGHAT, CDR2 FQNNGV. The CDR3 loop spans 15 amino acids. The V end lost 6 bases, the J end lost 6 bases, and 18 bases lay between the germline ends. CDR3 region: CASSPPSALGNEQFF. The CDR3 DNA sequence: TGTGCCAGCAGTCCTCCGTCGGCTCTAGGCAATGAGCAGTTCTTC.

The CDR3 is CASSQVSRWWTQYF. The CDR3 nucleotides are TGTGCCAGCAGCCAAGTTAGTCGGTGGTGGACGCAGTATTTT. The chain recombines TRBV14 with TRBJ2-3; D not certain. V lost 1 base, J lost 9 bases, and 14 bases lay in between. Germline V gene lookup returns CDR1 SGHDN and CDR2 FVKESK. This CDR3 region has 14 residues.